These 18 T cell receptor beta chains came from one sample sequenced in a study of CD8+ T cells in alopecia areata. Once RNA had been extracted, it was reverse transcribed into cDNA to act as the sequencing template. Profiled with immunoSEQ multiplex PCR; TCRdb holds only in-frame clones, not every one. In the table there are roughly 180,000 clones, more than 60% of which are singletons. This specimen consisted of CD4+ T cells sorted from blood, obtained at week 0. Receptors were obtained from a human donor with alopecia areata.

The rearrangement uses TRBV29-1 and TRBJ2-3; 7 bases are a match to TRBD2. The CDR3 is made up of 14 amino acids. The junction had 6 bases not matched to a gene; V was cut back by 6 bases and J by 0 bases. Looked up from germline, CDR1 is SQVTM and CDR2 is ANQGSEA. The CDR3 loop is CSVVLARSTDTQYF. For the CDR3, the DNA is TGCAGCGTCGTACTAGCGCGGAGCACAGATACGCAGTATTTT.

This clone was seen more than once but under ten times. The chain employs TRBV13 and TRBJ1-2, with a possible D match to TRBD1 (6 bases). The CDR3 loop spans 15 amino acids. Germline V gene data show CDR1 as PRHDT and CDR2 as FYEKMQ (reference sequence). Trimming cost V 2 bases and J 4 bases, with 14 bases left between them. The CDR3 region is CASSLPAGQSYGYTF. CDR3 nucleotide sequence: TGTGCCAGCAGCTTACCGGCCGGACAGTCCTATGGCTACACCTTC.

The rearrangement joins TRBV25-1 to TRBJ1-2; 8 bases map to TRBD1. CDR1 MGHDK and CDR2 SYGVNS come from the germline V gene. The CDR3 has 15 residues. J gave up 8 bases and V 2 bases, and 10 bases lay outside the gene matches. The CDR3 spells CASSEGGQGVRGYTF. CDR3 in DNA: TGTGCCAGCAGTGAAGGTGGACAGGGAGTACGAGGCTACACCTTC.

The CDR3 DNA follows: TGTGCCAGCAGCTTAAGATTCCGGGAGACCCAGTACTTC. It yields the protein CASSLRFRETQYF. The gene calls are TRBV7-2 and TRBJ2-5; no firm D call. Trimming shortened V by 2 bases and J by 5 bases, and 9 bases separated the two germline ends. The germline V gene encodes CDR1 SGHTA and CDR2 FQGNSA. This CDR3 has 13 residues.

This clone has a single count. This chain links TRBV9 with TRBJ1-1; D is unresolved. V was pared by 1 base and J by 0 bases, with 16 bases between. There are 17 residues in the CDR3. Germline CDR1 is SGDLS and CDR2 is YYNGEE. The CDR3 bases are TGTGCCAGCAGCGTATCCCCGGGAACGGTAATGAACACTGAAGCTTTCTTT. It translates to CASSVSPGTVMNTEAFF.

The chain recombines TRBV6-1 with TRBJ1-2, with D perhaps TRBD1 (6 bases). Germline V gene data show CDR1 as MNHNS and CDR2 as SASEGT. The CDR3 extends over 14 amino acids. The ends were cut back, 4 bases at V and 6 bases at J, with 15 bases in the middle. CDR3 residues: CASSGSAGVDGYTF. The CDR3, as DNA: TGTGCCAGCAGTGGTTCGGCAGGGGTTGATGGCTACACCTTC.

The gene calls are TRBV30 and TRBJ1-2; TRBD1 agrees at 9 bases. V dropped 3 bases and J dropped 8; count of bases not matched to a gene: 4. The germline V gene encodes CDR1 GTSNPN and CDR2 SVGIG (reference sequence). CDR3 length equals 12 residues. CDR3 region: CAWRQGARGYTF. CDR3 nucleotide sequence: TGTGCCTGGAGACAGGGGGCGCGCGGCTACACCTTC.

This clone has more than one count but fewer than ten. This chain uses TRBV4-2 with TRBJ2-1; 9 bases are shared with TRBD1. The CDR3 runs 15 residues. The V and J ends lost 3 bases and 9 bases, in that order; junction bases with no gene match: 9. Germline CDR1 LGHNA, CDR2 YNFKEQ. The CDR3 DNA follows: TGTGCCAGCAGCCAGTCCCGGGACAGGGAAGGTGAGCAGTTCTTC. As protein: CASSQSRDREGEQFF.

The CDR3 coding sequence is TGTGCCAGCAGCGTGGGTCGGGTCTCACCCCTCCACTTT. Protein product: CASSVGRVSPLHF. The chain recombines TRBV9 with TRBJ1-6; no definite D call. The V gene's germline CDR1 is SGDLS and CDR2 YYNGEE. The CDR3 contains 13 residues. Trimming stripped 2 bases from V and 10 bases from J, with 10 bases between.

The CDR3 spells CASSPPPTGLYNSPLHF. DNA of the CDR3: TGTGCCAGCAGCCCGCCGCCGACCGGGTTGTATAATTCACCCCTCCACTTT. The J gene is TRBJ1-6, the V gene TRBV7-2; D gene unclear. With 5 bases removed from V and 4 bases from J, the gap between germline ends came to 18 bases. The CDR3 has 17 residues. The V gene's germline CDR1 is SGHTA and CDR2 FQGNSA.

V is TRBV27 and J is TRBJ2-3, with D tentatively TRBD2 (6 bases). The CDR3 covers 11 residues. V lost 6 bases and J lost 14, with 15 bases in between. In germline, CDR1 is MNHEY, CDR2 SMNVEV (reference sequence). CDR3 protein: CASSRDSLRYF. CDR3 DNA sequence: TGTGCCAGCAGCCGGGACTCCCTTAGGTATTTT.

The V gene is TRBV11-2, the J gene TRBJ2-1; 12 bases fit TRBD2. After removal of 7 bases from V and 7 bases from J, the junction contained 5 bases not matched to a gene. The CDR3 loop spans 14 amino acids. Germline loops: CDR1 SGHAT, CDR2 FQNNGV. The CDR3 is CASNGLAGFNEQFF. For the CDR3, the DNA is TGTGCCAGCAACGGACTAGCGGGGTTTAATGAGCAGTTCTTC.

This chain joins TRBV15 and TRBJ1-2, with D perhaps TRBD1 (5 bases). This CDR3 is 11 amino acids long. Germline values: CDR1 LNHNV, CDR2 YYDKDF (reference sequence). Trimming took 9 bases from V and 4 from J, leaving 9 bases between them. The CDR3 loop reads CATQGSYGYTF. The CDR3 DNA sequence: TGTGCCACTCAGGGATCCTATGGCTACACCTTC.

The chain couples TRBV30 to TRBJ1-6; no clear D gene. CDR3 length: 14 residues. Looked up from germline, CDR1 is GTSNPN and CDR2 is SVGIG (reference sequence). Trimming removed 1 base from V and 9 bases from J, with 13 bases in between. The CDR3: CAWSDFKGSSPLHF. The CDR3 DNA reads TGTGCCTGGAGTGACTTCAAGGGATCTTCACCCCTCCACTTT.

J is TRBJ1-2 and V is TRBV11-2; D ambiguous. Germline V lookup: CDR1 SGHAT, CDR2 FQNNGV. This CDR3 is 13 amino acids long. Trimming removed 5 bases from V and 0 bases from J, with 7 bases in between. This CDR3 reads CASSPQANYGYTF. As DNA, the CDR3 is TGTGCCAGCAGCCCCCAGGCTAACTATGGCTACACCTTC.

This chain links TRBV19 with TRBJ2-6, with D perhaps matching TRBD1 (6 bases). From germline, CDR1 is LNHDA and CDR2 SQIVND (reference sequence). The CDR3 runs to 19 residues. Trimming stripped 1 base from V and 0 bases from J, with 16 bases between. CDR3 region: CASSIGPAGAHSGANVLTF. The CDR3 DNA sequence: TGTGCCAGTAGTATAGGGCCGGCAGGGGCCCACTCTGGGGCCAACGTCCTGACTTTC.

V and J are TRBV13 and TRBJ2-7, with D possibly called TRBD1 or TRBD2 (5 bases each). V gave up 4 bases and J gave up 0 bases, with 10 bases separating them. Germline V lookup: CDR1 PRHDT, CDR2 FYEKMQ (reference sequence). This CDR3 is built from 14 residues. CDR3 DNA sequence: TGTGCCAGCAGCTACGGGGACGTCTCCTACGAGCAGTACTTC. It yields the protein CASSYGDVSYEQYF.

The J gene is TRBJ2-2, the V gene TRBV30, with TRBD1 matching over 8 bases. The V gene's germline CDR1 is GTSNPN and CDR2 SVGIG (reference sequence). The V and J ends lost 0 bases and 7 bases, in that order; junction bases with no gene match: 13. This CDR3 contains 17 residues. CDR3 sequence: CAWSVARTGFRGGELFF. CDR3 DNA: TGTGCCTGGAGTGTAGCCAGGACAGGGTTTAGAGGCGGGGAGCTGTTTTTT.